The 9 T cell receptor beta chains below come from one sample, sequenced in a study of T cell responses to AZD1222 COVID-19 vaccine. The data were produced by immunoSEQ multiplex PCR, yet TCRdb's version contains in-frame clones alone and is incomplete. The sample yields about 120,000 clones, approximately 89% seen once. Here the sequenced sample was peripheral blood, taken on day 0 of AZD1222 vaccination. Source of these receptors: an adult in good health.

The V and J genes are TRBV19 and TRBJ2-3, with a weak D call TRBD1 (5 bases). This CDR3 is 14 amino acids long. V lost 3 bases and J 4 bases, leaving 11 bases between the germline ends. Germline lookup yields CDR1 LNHDA and CDR2 SQIVND (reference sequence). CDR3 region: CASSIGQGADTQYF. In nucleotides, the CDR3 is TGTGCCAGTAGTATTGGTCAGGGCGCAGATACGCAGTATTTT. Variable domain in full (rest from reference TRBV19 and TRBJ2-3): DGGITQSPKYLFRKEGQNVTLSCEQNLNHDAMYWYRQDPGQGLRLIYYSQIVNDFQKGDIAEGYSVSREKKESFPLTVTSAQKNPTAFYLCASSIGQGADTQYFGPGTRLTVL.

The gene calls are TRBV6-5 and TRBJ1-2; D gene uncertain. Per germline, CDR1 MNHEY and CDR2 SVGAGI. This CDR3 comprises 13 residues. The germline V and J ends were trimmed by 5 bases and 5 bases, with 12 bases remaining between them. The CDR3 region is CASSNGVLYGYTF. CDR3 coding DNA: TGTGCCAGCAGTAATGGGGTCTTATATGGCTACACCTTC.

The chain links TRBV5-5 to TRBJ1-4, with D uncertain. Looked up from germline, CDR1 is SGHKS and CDR2 is YYEKEE (reference sequence). This CDR3 contains 14 residues. Trimming left V 0 bases short and J 0 bases short, with 3 bases between. The CDR3 here is CASSLAATNEKLFF. CDR3 bases: TGTGCCAGCAGCTTGGCTGCAACTAATGAAAAACTGTTTTTT.

The rearrangement uses TRBV6-1 and TRBJ2-5; D remains unclear. Trimming took 2 bases from V and 5 from J, leaving 6 bases between them. The CDR3 sequence is 12 residues long. Germline V gives CDR1 MNHNS, CDR2 SASEGT. CDR3: CASSELWETQYF. In nucleotides, the CDR3 is TGTGCCAGCAGTGAATTGTGGGAGACCCAGTACTTC.

The gene calls are TRBV6-5 and TRBJ2-7; TRBD2 might be the D (6 bases). Trimming stripped 8 bases from V and 2 bases from J, with 13 bases between. Looked up from germline, CDR1 is MNHEY and CDR2 is SVGAGI. The CDR3 consists of 13 residues. CDR3 loop: CASDLGGTYEQYF. CDR3 DNA: TGTGCCAGCGATCTGGGGGGAACCTACGAGCAGTACTTC.

CDR3 DNA sequence: TGTGCCAGCAGCTTGTCGAGGTTAGCCAAAAACATTCAGTACTTC. It translates to CASSLSRLAKNIQYF. This chain connects TRBV5-6 to TRBJ2-4; D gene uncertain. CDR3 length: 15 residues. Trimming stripped 1 base from V and 0 bases from J, with 8 bases between. CDR1 is SGHDT and CDR2 is YYEEEE in the germline V gene.

Remarks on this clone: Other DNA sequences of this sample code for an identical CDR3. This chain joins TRBV11-2 and TRBJ1-2; D is perhaps TRBD1 (5 bases). V was cut by 1 base and J by 8 bases, with 8 bases left in between. Germline lookup yields CDR1 SGHAT and CDR2 FQNNGV. CDR3 length: 12 amino acids. The CDR3 nucleotides read TGTGCCAGCAGCTTAGTAGGGGACGGCTACACCTTC. Protein product: CASSLVGDGYTF. Full variable domain (remainder filled in from reference TRBV11-2 and TRBJ1-2): EAGVAQSPRYKIIEKRQSVAFWCNPISGHATLYWYQQILGQGPKLLIQFQNNGVVDDSQLPKDRFSAERLKGVDSTLKIQPAKLEDSAVYLCASSLVGDGYTFGSGTRLTVV.

This chain joins TRBV27 and TRBJ1-5; 9 bases line up with TRBD1. The CDR3 spans 15 residues. From germline, CDR1 is MNHEY and CDR2 SMNVEV (reference sequence). V lost 4 bases, J lost 6 bases, and 7 bases stayed unmatched. The CDR3 here is CASSSGTGFGQPQHF. The CDR3 nucleotides read TGTGCCAGCAGTTCCGGGACAGGGTTCGGTCAGCCCCAGCATTTT.

This chain links TRBV6-2 or TRBV6-3 with TRBJ1-2; D is undetermined. This CDR3 region has 15 residues. Germline V gene lookup returns CDR1 MNHEY and CDR2 SVGEGT. With 5 bases removed from V and 8 bases from J, the gap between germline ends came to 21 bases. The CDR3 protein is CASSLPNQWSGGYTF. CDR3 DNA sequence: TGTGCCAGCAGTCTACCGAATCAGTGGTCCGGGGGCTACACCTTC.